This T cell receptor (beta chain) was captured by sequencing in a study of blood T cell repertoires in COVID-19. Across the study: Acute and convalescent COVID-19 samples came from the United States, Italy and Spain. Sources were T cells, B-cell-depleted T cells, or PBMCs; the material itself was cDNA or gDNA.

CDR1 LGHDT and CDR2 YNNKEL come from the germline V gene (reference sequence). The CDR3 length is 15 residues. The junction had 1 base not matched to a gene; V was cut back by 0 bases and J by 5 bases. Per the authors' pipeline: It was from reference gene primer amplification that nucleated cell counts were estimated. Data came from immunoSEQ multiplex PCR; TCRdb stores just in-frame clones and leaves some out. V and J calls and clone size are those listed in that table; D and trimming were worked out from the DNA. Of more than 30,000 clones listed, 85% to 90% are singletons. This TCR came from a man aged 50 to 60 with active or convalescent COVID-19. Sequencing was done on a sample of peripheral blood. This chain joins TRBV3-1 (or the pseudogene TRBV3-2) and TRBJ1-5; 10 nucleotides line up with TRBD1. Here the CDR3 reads CASSQDGTGDQPQHF. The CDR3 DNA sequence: TGTGCCAGCAGCCAAGACGGGACAGGGGATCAGCCCCAGCATTTT.